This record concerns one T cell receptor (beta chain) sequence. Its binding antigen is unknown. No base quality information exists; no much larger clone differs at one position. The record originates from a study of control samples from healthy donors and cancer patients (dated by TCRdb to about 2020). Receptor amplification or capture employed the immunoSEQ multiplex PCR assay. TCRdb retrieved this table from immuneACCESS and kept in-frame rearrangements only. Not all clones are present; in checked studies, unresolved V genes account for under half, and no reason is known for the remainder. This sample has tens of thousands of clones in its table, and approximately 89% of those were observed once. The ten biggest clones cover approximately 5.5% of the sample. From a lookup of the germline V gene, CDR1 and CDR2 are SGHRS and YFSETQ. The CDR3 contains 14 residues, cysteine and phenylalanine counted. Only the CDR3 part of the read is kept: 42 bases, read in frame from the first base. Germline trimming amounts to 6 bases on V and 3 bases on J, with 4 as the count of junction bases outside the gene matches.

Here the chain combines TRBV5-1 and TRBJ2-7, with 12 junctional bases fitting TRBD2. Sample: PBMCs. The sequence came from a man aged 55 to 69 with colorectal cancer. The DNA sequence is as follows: TGCGCCAGCACCGGGACTAGCGGGTACTACGAGCAGTACTTC. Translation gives CASTGTSGYYEQYF.